This TCR beta chain emerged from a study of blood T cell repertoires in COVID-19. Study-wide context: Italy, Spain and the United States were the sources of the convalescent and acute COVID-19 samples.

Authors' processing steps: Reference gene primers were amplified, and this amplification served to estimate nucleated cell counts. This table comes from immunoSEQ multiplex PCR, and its TCRdb copy is limited to in-frame clones, with some not included. V and J calls and clone size are as listed in that table; D and trimming were resolved from the DNA. The sample includes tens of thousands of clones, approximately 83% seen only once; the top ten take approximately 10%. Germline CDR1 SGHTA, CDR2 FQGNSA. This CDR3 contains 14 residues. The trim removed 5 bases at V and 4 bases at J, leaving 3 bases unmatched. This clone has only a few counts. Seattle participants joined during active infection and were tracked over time.

The sequence was obtained from a man older than 75 with COVID-19, enrolled during active disease. Source material: peripheral blood. The V call is TRBV7-2, the J call TRBJ2-2, with 8 positions matching TRBD1. CDR3 nucleotides: TGTGCCAGCAGCCTCACAGGGGGCACCGGGGAGCTGTTTTTT. Protein: CASSLTGGTGELFF. The whole variable domain, filled in from reference TRBV7-2 and TRBJ2-2, reads GAGVSQSPSNKVTEKGKDVELRCDPISGHTALYWYRQSLGQGLEFLIYFQGNSAPDKSGLPSDRFSAERTGGSVSTLTIQRTQQEDSAVYLCASSLTGGTGELFFGEGSRLTVL.